This TCR beta chain was sequenced for a study of T cell repertoires in cytomegalovirus infection (dated by TCRdb to between 2018 and 2021). Notes on the research overall: Because public TCR beta signatures pointed to carriage of CMV infection together with the matching HLA type, the HLA type of each donor mattered for the analysis. Paper-wide results and their limitations: The ex vivo response was dominated by HLA-C-restricted CMV-specific TCR beta clonotypes, and the single most frequent clonotype in two of eight donors was supplied by these HLA-C-restricted clonotypes. Cumulative frequency of public TCR beta family members discriminated carriers of CMV infection plus the relevant HLA type in this cohort and an independent approximately 350-donor cohort.

This sample was sequenced with an Illumina HiSeq 1500. TCRdb reworked the public reads: Q25 trimming with fastp, MiXCR clone assembly, productive beta chains retained. Merged by CDR3 protein, the rows form single entries marked with the most common genes and DNA. This sample holds a few hundred thousand distinct CDR3 sequences; approximately 15% were observed only once. The top ten constitute around 47% of the sample. This clonotype was counted many times. Its antigen is not yet known. No per-base quality is available; no much larger clone lies one base away. The CDR3 sequence holds 13 residues, the cysteine and phenylalanine included. Only the CDR3 DNA stays, 39 bases, in frame from base 1. The junction shows trimming of 5 bases on V and 2 bases on J, plus 10 bases between the germline ends. From the germline V gene (reference sequence), CDR1 is LNHDA and CDR2 is SQIVND.

The sample consisted of CD8+ T cells from PBMCs. This receptor was taken from a human donor in good health (CMV status not recorded). Some clones in this sample may be carry-over from other donors' samples. This receptor chain uses TRBV19 and TRBJ2-7; the D gene cannot be named for sure. In nucleotides, the sequence is TGTGCCAGTAGTTCCGGGCCGACCTACGAGCAGTACTTC. This translates into CASSSGPTYEQYF.